This T cell receptor (beta chain) originates from a study of cytomegalovirus exposure and HLA in healthy donors. For this clone: The antigen remains undetermined. A read error may account for a junction end that differs from germline.

In germline, CDR1 is SEHNR, CDR2 FQNEAQ (reference sequence). The CDR3 has 15 residues. This PCR relied on a set of 60 Vbeta primers and 13 Jbeta primers. Per the original methods: Roughly 11 million of the about 80 million unique TCR beta chains counted in a later analysis were shared. The assay was immunoSEQ multiplex PCR, and TCRdb's table has in-frame clones only and misses some. The V and J calls and the clone size are those of that table, but D and trimming were determined from the DNA. Of approximately 140,000 clones listed, about four fifths are singletons. The study, taken as a whole, reports: The availability of immune exposure information extended only to CMV serostatus. One variant, a missense change in DCLRE1C, was linked in a later analysis to TCR beta V- and J-gene trimming. Using a false discovery rate of 0.05, a later analysis showed that 15,000 to 20,000 TCR beta sequences were associated with HLA alleles.

The rearrangement links TRBV7-9 to TRBJ1-1, with D possibly being TRBD1 (6 bases). Sequenced material: PBMCs. The source is a human donor in good health. DNA for the CDR3: TGTGCCGGCAGCCCTACCCGACAGGCCATGTTTGAAGCTTTCTTT. This codes for CAGSPTRQAMFEAFF.